This T cell receptor beta chain appears in the sequencing data of a study of identical twins listed by TCRdb under 2016. Regarding the study in general: The study deep-sequenced TCR alpha and beta repertoires from monozygotic twins, unrelated adults of various ages and cord blood to test whether fetal clonotypes persist. To rule out contamination, the twin experiments were replicated at different times with different library preparation protocols.

V gives up 7 bases and J gives up 3 bases, and the segment between their germline ends measures 10 bases. Via the germline V gene (reference sequence), CDR1 is MNHEY and CDR2 SMNVEV. From the cysteine up to the phenylalanine, the CDR3 has a length of 12 residues. Of all the DNA, just the CDR3 is kept, 36 bases in frame from base 1. Every donor in the study was a healthy Caucasian. The twin cohort comprised three pairs of female monozygotic twins, all aged roughly 18 to 30 years. CD4+ and CD8+ T cell populations were isolated with positive isolation kits from Invitrogen. Paper-wide results and their limitations: Fewer insertions were carried by abundant cord blood beta clonotypes, a similar but weaker trend appeared in young adult naive repertoires, and no such trend appeared in memory repertoires. Because the same donors could not be followed over many years, the conclusions depended on cross-sectional statistical analysis. Excess twin sharing in beta out-of-frame sequences was weaker because fewer shared sequences lowered the signal-to-noise ratio. Compared with coincidental sharing between unrelated individuals, out-of-frame TCR alpha sequences shared between twins showed an excess of sequences with low generation probability. Zero-insertion analyses could be partly confounded by invariant T cells such as MAIT and iNKT, although diverse VJ usage argued against such confounding for most clonotypes. In monozygotic twins, out-of-frame TCR alpha sharing was systematically underestimated by recombination models, although the models agreed with sharing between unrelated individuals.

Concerning this clonotype itself: The target of this receptor is not known. Per-nucleotide qualities are absent, and no much larger clonotype sits a single base away.

Libraries were prepared through 5' RACE. The listed sequencing device is Illumina HiSeq 2000. Template switching introduced a universal primer binding site; the final cDNA contained a unique molecular identifier, enabling accurate counting of TCR cDNA molecules. Specific primers in the conserved constant-segment region were used to synthesize first-strand cDNA for TCR alpha and beta chains. Each cDNA library was double barcoded, with a SMART-Mk sample barcode plus Illumina barcodes, to control for contamination. Two successive PCR steps introduced TruSeq adapter sequences along with Illumina sample barcodes. TCR alpha and beta cDNA libraries were sequenced on the Illumina HiSeq platform with custom primers. The original methods were these. Unique molecular identifiers were extracted from raw reads with MiGEC, and CDR3 positions were determined with MiXCR. Recombination models were inferred per individual with the repgenHMM and IGoR tools using an EM algorithm. The analysis of shared clonotypes was done with the tcR package in R, with sharing normalized by the product of cloneset sizes. Out-of-frame nonproductive sequences were analyzed to study raw recombination free of thymic and clonal selection effects. The public sequencing data were trimmed at Q25 with fastp and processed into clonotypes with MiXCR by TCRdb, which kept only in-frame beta chains. Each CDR3 protein gets just one entry, which takes the most common genes and DNA from the rows behind it. What appears here as the V and J calls and clone size reflects TCRdb's work, not the paper's. For this sample the table gives approximately 490,000 distinct CDR3 sequences, of which about 20% were detected only once. The ten largest make up approximately 0.5% of the sample.

Separately, the same data were catalogued under a study of yellow fever vaccine responses in identical twins. As the second publication notes: According to the authors, the vaccine-induced T cell response in identical twins seemed to be partly convergent and partly specific to each individual. In the study, vaccine-responding T cell clones were precisely tracked in identical twins.

The chain is assembled from TRBV27 and TRBJ2-7, with a tentative D call of TRBD1 or TRBD2, each matching 5 bases. The receptor comes from a woman aged 18-29 years in good health. The specimen sequenced was CD4+ T cells sorted from blood. The sequenced DNA is TGTGCCAGCAAAAGGGGAGACTACGAGCAGTACTTC. Its coded protein is CASKRGDYEQYF.